The TCR beta chain under discussion was sequenced for a study of regulatory T cells in long-lasting Graves disease. This sample's time point: newly diagnosed GD, antithyroid drugs for less than 3 months. RNA extracted from PBMCs served as the sequencing template. Patients were enrolled at an endocrinology department in Xi'an, China. Germline V gives CDR1 SEHNR, CDR2 FQNEAQ (reference sequence). The CDR3 loop spans 16 amino acids. Trimming removed 3 bases from V and 2 bases from J, with 17 bases in between. Comments on this clonotype: Its antigen remains unknown.

Study observations and caveats: With persistent disease, TRBV28, TRBJ1-2 and TRBJ2-5 were the favored segments.

Assembly of TCR beta libraries relied on iRepertoire HTBI primers together with Arm-PCR of CDR3 regions. TCRdb itself ran the multiplex PCR reads through MiXCR, one entry per CDR3 protein. The table has 530,000 or so distinct CDR3 sequences, about 16% seen once. Another study also made use of these data, one on T cells in Graves' hyperthyroidism and ophthalmopathy. Per that paper: Patients with uncontrolled infections, other autoimmune diseases, pregnancy or lactation were excluded. The study used the HTBI primer set for a first-round RT-PCR of the TCR CDR3.

The chain is built from TRBV7-9 and TRBJ2-7; D unresolved. The sequenced sample was peripheral blood mononuclear cells (PBMCs), obtained at new diagnosis, from a patient treated with antithyroid drugs. The clonotype was recovered from a man between 18 and 29 years old with Graves disease. The DNA for the CDR3 is TGTGCCAGCAGCTTTGGAAGGGCAGGTGCGGCCTACGAGCAGTACTTC. Translating gives CASSFGRAGAAYEQYF.